This T cell receptor (beta chain) is from a study of cytomegalovirus exposure and HLA in healthy donors. Study information: Out of 398 genotyped donors, about 80% belonged to the Caucasian-associated ancestry cluster. General study findings and limits: V- and J-gene trimming of TCR beta was linked (in a later analysis) to a missense DCLRE1C variant. In a later analysis, TCR association rates varied by HLA locus: DRB1 most, HLA-C fewest.

About this clone: As yet, its antigen is unknown.

Germline values: CDR1 SGHAT, CDR2 FQNNGV. CDR3 length equals 15 residues. V was shortened by 5 bases and J by 4 bases, with 17 bases between the two germline ends. The PCR made use of 60 Vbeta and 13 Jbeta primers. In the source study's methods: In a later analysis, some 80 million unique TCR beta chains included roughly 11 million shared by two or more donors. Profiling relied on immunoSEQ multiplex PCR, and the TCRdb table lists in-frame clones only, not all of them. From that table come the V and J calls and clone size; the DNA was used to work out D and trimming. Here the sample spans 150,000 to 200,000 clones, 79% being singletons.

The sequenced sample was PBMCs. V and J are TRBV11-2 and TRBJ1-2; the D is unclear. This sequence was found in a woman in her 40s in good health and CMV-seronegative. The chain's CDR3 is CASSPQTGVRYGYTF. DNA of the CDR3: TGTGCCAGCAGCCCCCAAACCGGTGTGCGCTATGGCTACACCTTC.